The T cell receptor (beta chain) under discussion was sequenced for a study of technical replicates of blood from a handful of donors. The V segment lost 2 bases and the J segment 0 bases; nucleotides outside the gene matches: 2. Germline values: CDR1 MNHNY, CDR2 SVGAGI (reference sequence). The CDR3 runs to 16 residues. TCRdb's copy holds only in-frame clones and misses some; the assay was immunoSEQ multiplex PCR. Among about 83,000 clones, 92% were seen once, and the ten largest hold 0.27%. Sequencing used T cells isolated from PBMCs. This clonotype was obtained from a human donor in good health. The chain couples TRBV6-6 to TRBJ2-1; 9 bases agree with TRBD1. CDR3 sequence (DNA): TGTGCCAGCAGTTACGGGACAGGGAACTCCTACAATGAGCAGTTCTTC. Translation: CASSYGTGNSYNEQFF.